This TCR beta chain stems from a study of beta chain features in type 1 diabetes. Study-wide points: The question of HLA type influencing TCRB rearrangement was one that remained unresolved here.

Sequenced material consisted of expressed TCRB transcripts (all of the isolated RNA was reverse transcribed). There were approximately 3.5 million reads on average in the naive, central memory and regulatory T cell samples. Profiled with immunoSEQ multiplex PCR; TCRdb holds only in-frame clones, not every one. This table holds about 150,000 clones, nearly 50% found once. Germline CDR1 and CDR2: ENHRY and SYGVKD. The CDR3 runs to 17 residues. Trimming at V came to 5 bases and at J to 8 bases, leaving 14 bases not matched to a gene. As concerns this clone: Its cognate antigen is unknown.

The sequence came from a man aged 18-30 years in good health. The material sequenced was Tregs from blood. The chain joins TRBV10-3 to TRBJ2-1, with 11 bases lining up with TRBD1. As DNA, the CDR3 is TGTGCCATCAGTAGATTGAGCGGACAGGGGGCAGGGGATGAGCAGTTCTTC. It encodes CAISRLSGQGAGDEQFF.